The clone carrying this TCR beta chain has only a few counts. Its antigen is not known. CDR1 and CDR2 (germline): MDHEN, SYDVKM. The V gene lost 2 bases and the J gene lost 11 bases, with 15 bases spanning the gap. This CDR3 has 13 amino acids. The sample is drawn from a study of blood T cells in healthy people across ages. Looking at the study overall: Per two T cells, template switching captured roughly one barcoded beta molecule. Whole-study results and caveats: TCR beta diversity per million T cells fell roughly linearly with age.

Using a J-beta primer mix together with a sample-barcoded 5' primer, a second PCR was run for roughly 6 to 12 cycles. Using its own MiXCR run on the 5' RACE reads, TCRdb lists one record per CDR3 protein. Counted here are 1,500,000 or so distinct CDR3 sequences, 40% to 45% occurring once; the ten biggest clones make up roughly 3.7%. Those donating, healthy Caucasian individuals from Russia, were aged about 6 to 95. Each donor gave roughly 9.8 milliliters of peripheral blood. Sequenced input: blood. This TCR was recovered from a woman under 30 in good health. This chain links TRBV28 with TRBJ2-5, with D tentatively TRBD2 (5 bases). The CDR3 DNA follows: TGTGCCAGCAGTTTACCCAACCACGGGGAGCAGTACTTC. Translation: CASSLPNHGEQYF.